The entry below describes one TCR beta chain. The sample originates from a study of blood T cell repertoires in COVID-19. Study in general: Specimens from acute and convalescent COVID-19 originated in the United States, Italy and Spain.

Trimming took 4 bases from V and 6 from J; bases not matched to a gene: 11. The germline V gene has CDR1 LNHDA and CDR2 SQIVND (reference sequence). The CDR3 loop spans 15 amino acids. Assay: immunoSEQ multiplex PCR; the TCRdb copy retains only in-frame clones and omits some. Seen here are roughly 140,000 clones, 84% observed once, and the top ten hold under 2%. Participant ages covered roughly 18 to 89 years across 24 US areas. A case of COVID-19 had been met by exposed participants within 2 weeks before study entry. The sample was PBMCs or T cells enriched from blood (not recorded which). This sequence joins TRBV19 and TRBJ2-7; 8 bases fit TRBD1. The source is a woman between 18 and 29 years old who had been exposed to COVID-19. The CDR3 DNA reads TGTGCCAGTAGTACCACAGGGGGGCCCTTCTTCGAGCAGTACTTC. It translates to CASSTTGGPFFEQYF.